This T cell receptor (beta chain) was profiled in a study of monozygotic twins with inflammatory bowel disease. CDR3 length: 15 residues. From germline, CDR1 is SNHLY and CDR2 FYNNEI. Investigators extracted total RNA from whole blood and did not sort T cells. TCRdb reprocessed the 5' RACE reads and reports one entry per CDR3 protein, with no DNA. In total, the table holds approximately 400,000 distinct CDR3 sequences. Sequencing input: blood. The chain uses TRBV2 and TRBJ2-3; no DNA is available, so the TRBD1 call from TCRdb remains unchecked. This clonotype originated in a human donor with ulcerative colitis or Crohn's disease, or a healthy co-twin of an affected twin (not recorded which). This chain's CDR3 is CASSVGQGYTDTQYF.